These 4 T cell receptor beta chains share one sample of origin, sequenced in a study of T cell clusters in autoimmune cytopenias. Multiplex touch-down PCR amplified TRB using TRB-A and TRB-B pools in one tube. No DNA is given; TCRdb re-called the multiplex PCR reads and lists each CDR3 protein once. The sample's table shows about 3,300 distinct CDR3 sequences. TRB was amplified from around 0.25 ug of peripheral blood genomic DNA per sample. Material: peripheral blood. The receptor set was obtained from a human donor with an autoimmune cytopenia or autoimmune hepatitis (not recorded which).

According to its frequency, this clonotype is medium-sized (0.01 to 0.1%). The chain has TRBV5-1 and TRBJ2-7; the TCRdb D gene call, TRBD2, has no DNA to confirm it. The CDR3 length is 13 residues. In germline, CDR1 is SGHRS, CDR2 YFSETQ. CDR3 protein: CASSLGGGYEQYF.

This clonotype is deemed medium-sized by its frequency. This chain connects TRBV30 to TRBJ1-4; TCRdb gives TRBD1 as the D gene, but with no DNA this cannot be confirmed. The length of the CDR3 is 13 residues. CDR1 and CDR2 from the germline V gene are GTSNPN and SVGIG (reference sequence). The CDR3 sequence: CAWTGTVDEKLFF.

This clonotype registers medium-sized by frequency. This chain links TRBV29-1 with TRBJ2-5; TCRdb designates TRBD1, a call that cannot be tested without DNA. The CDR3 totals 14 residues. The germline V gene has CDR1 SQVTM and CDR2 ANQGSEA. The CDR3: CSVESGAYQETQYF. Full variable domain (outside the CDR3, taken from reference TRBV29-1 and TRBJ2-5): SAVISQKPSRDICQRGTSLTIQCQVDSQVTMMFWYRQQPGQSLTLIATANQGSEATYESGFVIDKFPISRPNLTFSTLTVSNMSPEDSSIYLCSVESGAYQETQYFGPGTRLLVL.

This clonotype is identified as large (0.1 to 1%) from frequency. The CDR3 here is CASSRTVGISYEQYF. J is TRBJ2-7 and V is TRBV5-1. Germline assignment: CDR1 SGHRS and CDR2 YFSETQ. The CDR3 has 15 amino acids.